Included here is one T cell receptor (beta chain) sequence, with context. Its antigen is undetermined. This sample is drawn from a study of response to subunit inactivated influenza vaccine. Study results and caveats: The authors offered the suggestion that each seasonal influenza vaccination recruits few new T cells.

TCRdb reanalysed the RT-PCR reads using MiXCR and keeps one entry per CDR3 protein. The sample shows approximately 160,000 distinct CDR3 sequences, roughly a tenth of them seen only once. The sequences come from CD8+ T cells sorted from PBMCs, collected less than 25 months after vaccination. The TCR comes from a man in his fifties or sixties who received an inactivated influenza vaccine.

In nucleotides, the CDR3 is TGTGCCAGCAGTTCTTTAAATATCCTCTCGGGACGGGGTAGGGATACGCAGTATTTT. Translated, it gives CASSSLNILSGRGRDTQYF. This chain connects TRBV12-3 or TRBV12-4 to TRBJ2-3; D may correspond to TRBD1 or TRBD2 (5 bases each). Trimming stripped 4 bases from V and 6 bases from J, with 29 bases between. CDR3 size: 19 residues.